This is a list of T cell receptor beta chains from one sample in a study of a mutant IDH1 vaccine in newly diagnosed glioma. The method was immunoSEQ multiplex PCR; TCRdb's version includes in-frame clones alone and lacks a portion of them. In the table there are about 94,000 clones, around 92% of which are singletons. No antigen has been assigned to these receptors. Specimen: PBMCs, collected from a glioma patient whose treatment included an IDH1 peptide vaccine. The receptors were sampled from a woman aged 45-65 years with glioma. Each CDR3 is given with its conserved first and last residue. A D gene is named only where the DNA matches it firmly. Size values are once, few and many counts, or a class for expanded clones, and some rows have none.

abundance: -; d_gene: TRBD1; j_gene: TRBJ1-6; v_gene: TRBV7-9; CDR3nt: TGTGCCAGCAGCGTAAGACAGGGGAATAATTCACCCCTCCACTTT; CDR3aa: CASSVRQGNNSPLHF
abundance: -; d_gene: -; j_gene: TRBJ1-1; v_gene: TRBV4-1; CDR3nt: TGCGCCAGCAGCCAAGGGACTGAAGCTTTCTTT; CDR3aa: CASSQGTEAFF
abundance: few; d_gene: -; j_gene: TRBJ1-2; v_gene: TRBV30; CDR3nt: TGTGCCTGGAGTGACGGGGTTAACTATGGCTACACCTTC; CDR3aa: CAWSDGVNYGYTF
abundance: -; d_gene: -; j_gene: TRBJ1-2; v_gene: TRBV11-1; CDR3nt: TGTGCCAGCAGCCTCGGGGACTTCGGGACGGCCTATGGCTACACCTTC; CDR3aa: CASSLGDFGTAYGYTF
abundance: -; d_gene: TRBD2; j_gene: TRBJ2-5; v_gene: TRBV5-1; CDR3nt: TGCGCCAGCAGCTCCCCCGGGGCCGCGGGAGTACGGGAGACCCAGTACTTC; CDR3aa: CASSSPGAAGVRETQYF
abundance: -; d_gene: -; j_gene: TRBJ1-2; v_gene: TRBV29-1; CDR3nt: TGCAGCGTTGAAATCCCAGAGTCTGGTGGCTACACCTTC; CDR3aa: CSVEIPESGGYTF
abundance: -; d_gene: -; j_gene: TRBJ1-3; v_gene: TRBV7-6; CDR3nt: TGTGCCAGCAGCTCAAACTCTGGAAACACCATATATTTT; CDR3aa: CASSSNSGNTIYF
abundance: -; d_gene: -; j_gene: TRBJ2-3; v_gene: TRBV5-1; CDR3nt: TGCGCCAGCAGCTTGGCCGCGCCCGGCACAGATACGCAGTATTTT; CDR3aa: CASSLAAPGTDTQYF
abundance: -; d_gene: TRBD1; j_gene: TRBJ1-2; v_gene: TRBV18; CDR3nt: TGTGCCAGCTCACCAGGGACGACAGGGGGTGGCTACACCTTC; CDR3aa: CASSPGTTGGGYTF
abundance: -; d_gene: -; j_gene: TRBJ1-1; v_gene: TRBV18; CDR3nt: TGTGCCAGCTCACAGGGAACAGGACGAGTGAACACTGAAGCTTTCTTT; CDR3aa: CASSQGTGRVNTEAFF
abundance: -; d_gene: -; j_gene: TRBJ1-5; v_gene: TRBV19; CDR3nt: TGTGCCAGTAGTATTTTAGGGATACTGCAGCCCCAGCATTTT; CDR3aa: CASSILGILQPQHF
abundance: few; d_gene: TRBD2; j_gene: TRBJ2-7; v_gene: TRBV7-9; CDR3nt: TGTGCCAGCAGCTTAGCTAGCGGGACCTACGAGCAGTACTTC; CDR3aa: CASSLASGTYEQYF
abundance: -; d_gene: TRBD2; j_gene: TRBJ2-1; v_gene: TRBV10-3; CDR3nt: TGTGCCATCAGTGACCGCGGGAGTGCTCACAATGAGCAGTTCTTC; CDR3aa: CAISDRGSAHNEQFF
abundance: many; d_gene: -; j_gene: TRBJ2-7; v_gene: TRBV4-1; CDR3nt: TGCGCCAGCAGCCAAGAAATTTTTGGGGTGGACGAGCAGTACTTC; CDR3aa: CASSQEIFGVDEQYF
abundance: -; d_gene: -; j_gene: TRBJ1-2; v_gene: TRBV5-8; CDR3nt: TGTGCCAGCAGCAAGAACCCCCGGGGCTACACCTTC; CDR3aa: CASSKNPRGYTF
abundance: -; d_gene: -; j_gene: TRBJ1-2; v_gene: TRBV28; CDR3nt: TGTGCCAGCAGTTTAGGAGGGTCGGATGGCTACACCTTC; CDR3aa: CASSLGGSDGYTF
abundance: -; d_gene: -; j_gene: TRBJ2-2; v_gene: TRBV6-5; CDR3nt: TGTGCCAGCAGTTACCAAGGTGCGACGGACACCGGGGAGCTGTTTTTT; CDR3aa: CASSYQGATDTGELFF
abundance: -; d_gene: TRBD2; j_gene: TRBJ2-7; v_gene: TRBV10-2; CDR3nt: TGCGCCAGCACCCAGGGTCCGAGACTAGCGGGAGGGCCCCCTATCTACGAGCAGTACTTC; CDR3aa: CASTQGPRLAGGPPIYEQYF
abundance: -; d_gene: -; j_gene: TRBJ2-7; v_gene: TRBV11-1; CDR3nt: TGTGCCAGCAAGCGACAGTTAGATTACTACGAGCAGTACTTC; CDR3aa: CASKRQLDYYEQYF
abundance: -; d_gene: TRBD2; j_gene: TRBJ2-5; v_gene: TRBV7-9; CDR3nt: TGTGCCAGCAAGAGTTCAGGACTAGCGGGAGTCGAGACCCAGTACTTC; CDR3aa: CASKSSGLAGVETQYF
abundance: -; d_gene: TRBD1; j_gene: TRBJ2-5; v_gene: TRBV5-4; CDR3nt: TGTGCCAGCAGCGTCGGACAGGGGGCGGTTTGGGGGGAGACCCAGTACTTC; CDR3aa: CASSVGQGAVWGETQYF
abundance: -; d_gene: TRBD1; j_gene: TRBJ2-7; v_gene: TRBV6-1; CDR3nt: TGTGCCAGCAGTGAGGCCGGGACAGGATCCTACGAGCAGTACTTC; CDR3aa: CASSEAGTGSYEQYF
abundance: -; d_gene: -; j_gene: TRBJ1-1; v_gene: TRBV29-1; CDR3nt: TGCAGCGTTGTTTCGCGGGGAGTGGGGGCTGAAGCTTTCTTT; CDR3aa: CSVVSRGVGAEAFF
abundance: -; d_gene: -; j_gene: TRBJ1-3; v_gene: TRBV5-1; CDR3nt: TGCGCCAGCAGGTCAGGCCTCTCTGGAAACACCATATATTTT; CDR3aa: CASRSGLSGNTIYF
abundance: -; d_gene: TRBD2; j_gene: TRBJ2-7; v_gene: TRBV28; CDR3nt: TGTGCCGGGGGCGGGAGGGCGAACTACGAGCAGTACTTC; CDR3aa: CAGGGRANYEQYF
abundance: -; d_gene: -; j_gene: TRBJ2-5; v_gene: TRBV7-9; CDR3nt: TGTGCCAGCAGCTGGAACGTAGAGACCCAGTACTTC; CDR3aa: CASSWNVETQYF
abundance: -; d_gene: -; j_gene: TRBJ1-6; v_gene: TRBV28; CDR3nt: TGTGCCAGCAGTTTGGCGAGACACTTTTATAATTCACCCCTCCACTTT; CDR3aa: CASSLARHFYNSPLHF
abundance: -; d_gene: -; j_gene: TRBJ2-1; v_gene: TRBV5-1; CDR3nt: TGCGCCAGCAGCTTGGCCTTTGGGGGCAATGAGCAGTTCTTC; CDR3aa: CASSLAFGGNEQFF
abundance: once; d_gene: TRBD2; j_gene: TRBJ2-5; v_gene: TRBV9; CDR3nt: TGTGCCAGCAGCACTAGCGGGAGTGGAGAAGAGACCCAGTACTTC; CDR3aa: CASSTSGSGEETQYF
abundance: once; d_gene: TRBD2; j_gene: TRBJ2-3; v_gene: TRBV5-6; CDR3nt: TGTGCCAGCAGCGAACTAGCGGGAGGGGAGGATACGCAGTATTTT; CDR3aa: CASSELAGGEDTQYF
abundance: once; d_gene: TRBD1; j_gene: TRBJ1-4; v_gene: TRBV4-1; CDR3nt: TGCGCCAGCAGCCAAGATTGGCGGACAGGGGGCGAAAAACTGTTTTTT; CDR3aa: CASSQDWRTGGEKLFF
abundance: -; d_gene: TRBD1; j_gene: TRBJ2-1; v_gene: TRBV5-1; CDR3nt: TGCGCCAGCAGCTTGATGTCCACAGGGGTTATCGGTGAGCAGTTCTTC; CDR3aa: CASSLMSTGVIGEQFF
abundance: once; d_gene: -; j_gene: TRBJ2-7; v_gene: TRBV5-1; CDR3nt: TGCGCCAGCAGCTTGGACGGGACGTACGAGCAGTACTTC; CDR3aa: CASSLDGTYEQYF
abundance: -; d_gene: -; j_gene: TRBJ1-5; v_gene: TRBV2; CDR3nt: TGTGCCAGCAGTAGGACTGACTTCAATCAGCCCCAGCATTTT; CDR3aa: CASSRTDFNQPQHF
abundance: -; d_gene: -; j_gene: TRBJ1-2; v_gene: TRBV28; CDR3nt: TGTGCCAGCCACCAAAACTATGGCTACACCTTC; CDR3aa: CASHQNYGYTF
abundance: -; d_gene: TRBD1; j_gene: TRBJ2-7; v_gene: TRBV5-1; CDR3nt: TGCGCCAGCAGCCTTAGACAGGGCCACGAGCAGTACTTC; CDR3aa: CASSLRQGHEQYF
abundance: -; d_gene: -; j_gene: TRBJ2-7; v_gene: TRBV5-4; CDR3nt: TGTGCCAGCAGCTTGGATCCGAGGACCCTCCACGAGCAGTACTTC; CDR3aa: CASSLDPRTLHEQYF
abundance: -; d_gene: -; j_gene: TRBJ2-7; v_gene: TRBV28; CDR3nt: TGTGCCAGCAGTCCCCTGGGACACTCAGCCGGGGGCTACGAGCAGTACTTC; CDR3aa: CASSPLGHSAGGYEQYF
abundance: -; d_gene: -; j_gene: TRBJ1-5; v_gene: TRBV10-3; CDR3nt: TGTGCCATCAGTGACGGACGGACAGAGTATCAGCCCCAGCATTTT; CDR3aa: CAISDGRTEYQPQHF
abundance: -; d_gene: -; j_gene: TRBJ2-3; v_gene: TRBV27; CDR3nt: TGTGCCAGCAGCAAAGGGAGCCGCGATACGCAGTATTTT; CDR3aa: CASSKGSRDTQYF
abundance: -; d_gene: TRBD1; j_gene: TRBJ2-7; v_gene: TRBV12-5; CDR3nt: TGTGCTAGTGGTTTGGTACAGGGGGCCTCCTACGAGCAGTACTTC; CDR3aa: CASGLVQGASYEQYF
abundance: -; d_gene: TRBD2; j_gene: TRBJ2-3; v_gene: TRBV4-2; CDR3nt: TGTGCCAGCAGCCTAAATAGCGGGAATGGCGCAGATACGCAGTATTTT; CDR3aa: CASSLNSGNGADTQYF
abundance: few; d_gene: -; j_gene: TRBJ1-1; v_gene: TRBV30; CDR3nt: TGTGCCTGGAGTGTACAAGGCAGGTCAAGATCAGCTTTCTTT; CDR3aa: CAWSVQGRSRSAFF
abundance: -; d_gene: -; j_gene: TRBJ2-3; v_gene: TRBV2; CDR3nt: TGTGCCAGCAGTGAAGCGCGGGTACAGGGCGGGACAGATACGCAGTATTTT; CDR3aa: CASSEARVQGGTDTQYF
abundance: -; d_gene: TRBD2; j_gene: TRBJ2-1; v_gene: TRBV28; CDR3nt: TGTGCCAGCAGTCCGGGACTAGCGGGAGTTCCTGAGCAGTTCTTC; CDR3aa: CASSPGLAGVPEQFF